This T cell receptor (beta chain) stems from a study of T cells in Graves' hyperthyroidism and ophthalmopathy. Points from the study as a whole: Most thyroid clonotypes that were expanded above 0.001 also turned up in blood.

There were TCR beta CDR3 regions amplified from RNA transcripts. The primer set for the first-round RT-PCR of the TCR CDR3 was HTBI. TCRdb redid the calling of the multiplex PCR reads with MiXCR, one entry per CDR3 protein. Counted here are about 380,000 distinct CDR3 sequences, roughly 20% occurring once; the ten biggest clones make up around two fifths. A NOSPECS grade of at least 4, a Clinical Activity Score of at least 3 and duration under 3 months were recorded in ophthalmopathy patients. Trimming removed 6 bases from V and 1 base from J; junction bases left unmatched: 9. CDR3 length: 15 amino acids. Germline V gives CDR1 SGHDT, CDR2 YYEEEE. This clonotype was observed at least ten times. No antigen is known for it.

Sequencing used blood. The sequence derives from a man between 18 and 29 years old with Graves' ophthalmopathy. This chain links TRBV5-6 with TRBJ1-1; 7 nucleotides line up with TRBD1. The DNA of the CDR3 is TGTGCCAGCACCCCGGTCGGGACAGAGAACACTGAAGCTTTCTTT. It codes for CASTPVGTENTEAFF.